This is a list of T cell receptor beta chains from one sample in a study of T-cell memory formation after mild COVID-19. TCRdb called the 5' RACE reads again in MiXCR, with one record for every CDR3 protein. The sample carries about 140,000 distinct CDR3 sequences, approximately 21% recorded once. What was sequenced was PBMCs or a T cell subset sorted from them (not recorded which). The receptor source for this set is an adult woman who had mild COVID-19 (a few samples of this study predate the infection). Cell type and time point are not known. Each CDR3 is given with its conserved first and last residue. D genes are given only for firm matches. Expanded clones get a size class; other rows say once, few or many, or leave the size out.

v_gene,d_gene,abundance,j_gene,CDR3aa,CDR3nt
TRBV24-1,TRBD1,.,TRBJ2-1,CATSLGGTGLGEQFF,TGTGCCACCAGTTTGGGCGGGACAGGGCTCGGTGAGCAGTTCTTC
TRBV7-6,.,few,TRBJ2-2,CASRATGLTGELFF,TGTGCCAGCAGAGCTACAGGGTTGACCGGGGAGCTGTTTTTT
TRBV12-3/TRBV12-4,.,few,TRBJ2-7,CASSFTPLSGSGEQYF,TGTGCCAGCAGTTTCACCCCTTTAAGCGGGTCGGGGGAGCAGTACTTC
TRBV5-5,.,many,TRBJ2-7,CASSLSQGVYEQYF,TGTGCCAGCAGCTTAAGCCAGGGCGTCTACGAGCAGTACTTC
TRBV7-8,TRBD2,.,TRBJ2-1,CASSLLKAWRGGYNEQFF,TGTGCCAGCAGCTTATTAAAGGCTTGGCGCGGGGGGTACAATGAGCAGTTCTTC
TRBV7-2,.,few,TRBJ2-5,CASSLGLRGQETQYF,TGTGCCAGCAGCCTCGGGTTAAGGGGCCAAGAGACCCAGTACTTC
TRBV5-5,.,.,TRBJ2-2,CASSRGHRVGAGELFF,TGTGCCAGCAGCAGGGGCCACAGGGTAGGGGCCGGGGAGCTGTTTTTT
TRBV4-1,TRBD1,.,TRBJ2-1,CASDRGLGANEQFF,TGCGCCAGCGACAGGGGTTTAGGCGCCAATGAGCAGTTCTTC
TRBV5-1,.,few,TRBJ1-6,CASSLLDSPLHF,TGCGCCAGCAGCTTGCTCGATTCACCCCTCCACTTT
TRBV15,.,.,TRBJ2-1,CATSRDLASVSEQFF,TGTGCCACCAGCAGAGATCTGGCTAGCGTTTCTGAGCAGTTCTTC
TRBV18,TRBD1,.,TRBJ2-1,CASSPTGTAYNEQFF,TGTGCCAGCTCACCTACCGGGACAGCCTACAATGAGCAGTTCTTC
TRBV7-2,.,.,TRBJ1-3,CASSFSQIAGNTIYF,TGTGCCAGCAGCTTCAGCCAAATAGCTGGAAACACCATATATTTT
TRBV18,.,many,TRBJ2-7,CASSPQAQAYEQYF,TGTGCCAGCTCACCACAGGCACAAGCCTACGAGCAGTACTTC
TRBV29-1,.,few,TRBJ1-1,CSVRPPGPQNTEAFF,TGCAGCGTTAGGCCCCCCGGCCCGCAGAACACTGAAGCTTTCTTT
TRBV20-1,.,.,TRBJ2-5,CSATGTWEAQYF,TGCAGTGCTACCGGAACTTGGGAGGCCCAGTACTTC
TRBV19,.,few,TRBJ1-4,CASSSTRGEKLFF,TGTGCCAGTAGCTCCACCCGGGGTGAAAAACTGTTTTTT
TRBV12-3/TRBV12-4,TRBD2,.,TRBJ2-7,CASSLGLAGATYEQYF,TGTGCCAGCAGTCTCGGACTAGCGGGAGCTACCTACGAGCAGTACTTC
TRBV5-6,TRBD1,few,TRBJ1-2,CASSLIGQGASYGYTF,TGTGCCAGCAGCCTAATTGGACAGGGGGCAAGCTATGGCTACACCTTC
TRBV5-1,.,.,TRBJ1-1,CASSLAGPQNTEAFF,TGCGCCAGCAGCTTGGCCGGGCCGCAGAACACTGAAGCTTTCTTT
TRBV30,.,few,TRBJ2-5,CAWSRVGVFPETQYF,TGTGCCTGGAGTAGGGTCGGCGTGTTTCCCGAGACCCAGTACTTC
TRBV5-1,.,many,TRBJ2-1,CASSRGDEQFF,TGCGCCAGCAGCAGGGGGGATGAGCAGTTCTTC
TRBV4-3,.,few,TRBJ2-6,CASSQGSAWGYGANVLTF,TGCGCCAGCAGCCAAGGGTCTGCCTGGGGGTACGGGGCCAACGTCCTGACTTTC
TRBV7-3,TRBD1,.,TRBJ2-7,CASSLTGTGSSYEQYF,TGTGCCAGCAGCTTAACTGGGACAGGGAGCTCCTACGAGCAGTACTTC
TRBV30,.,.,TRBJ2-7,CAWSPSDF,TGTGCCTGGAGTCCCTCGGACTTC
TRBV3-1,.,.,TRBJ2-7,CASSTEGRVSF,TGTGCCAGCTCAACGGAGGGCAGAGTTAGCTTC
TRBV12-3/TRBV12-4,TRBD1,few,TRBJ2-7,CASRGGGQGKSYEQYF,TGTGCCAGCAGGGGAGGGGGACAGGGGAAGTCCTACGAGCAGTACTTC